The subject of this entry is one TCR beta chain. The antigen is unknown. The sample belongs to a study of stem cell transplantation in POMP-related autoinflammatory disease. Study in general: Hypothesis: faulty thymoproteasomes impair CD8+ T-cell selection, skewing TRB repertoires. Pre-transplant patients had naive-skewed CD4+ T cells and few CD8+ T cells.

The ends were cut back, 4 bases at V and 5 bases at J, with 15 bases in the middle. Germline CDR1 and CDR2: SGDLS and YYNGEE. CDR3 length: 14 residues. Study results and caveats: In patients with PRAID, every analyzed T-cell subset tended to show lower diversity and higher clonality. Patients with PRAID showed a restricted number of unique TRB V-J gene pairings.

The method was immunoSEQ multiplex PCR; TCRdb's version includes in-frame clones alone and lacks a portion of them. Of 8,000 to 10,000 clones in the sample, about nine tenths were seen once. PRAID featured prominent immunodeficiency. This TCR came from a human donor with POMP-related autoinflammation and immune dysregulation (PRAID). This sample comprised CD8+ T cells from PBMCs, obtained before stem cell transplantation. This chain uses TRBV9 with TRBJ2-5; a weak D match, TRBD2 (5 bases). The chain's CDR3 is CASSPGELLETQYF. In DNA form, the CDR3 reads TGTGCCAGCAGCCCCGGGGAACTTTTGGAGACCCAGTACTTC.